The 16 T cell receptor beta chains given below trace back to one sample, sequenced in a study of T cell responses to AZD1222 COVID-19 vaccine. Clones were read by immunoSEQ multiplex PCR, and TCRdb kept only the in-frame ones, dropping some. The sample carries some 150,000 clones, over 75% recorded once. The sequencing used peripheral blood, collected on day 0 of AZD1222 vaccination. These receptors were taken from an adult in good health.

This clone was observed once. The rearrangement joins TRBV19 to TRBJ1-5; no clear D. This CDR3 region has 13 residues. In germline, CDR1 is LNHDA, CDR2 SQIVND (reference sequence). The ends were cut back, 2 bases at V and 5 bases at J, with 7 bases in the middle. CDR3 coding DNA: TGTGCCAGTAGTATATCGAGGGATCAGCCCCAGCATTTT. Protein sequence: CASSISRDQPQHF.

The genes are TRBV19 and TRBJ1-2, with D perhaps TRBD1 (5 bases). This CDR3 region has 16 residues. Per the germline V gene, CDR1 is LNHDA and CDR2 is SQIVND (reference sequence). With 3 bases removed from V and 1 base from J, the gap between germline ends came to 15 bases. CDR3 DNA: TGTGCCAGTAGTATTCTTTCGGGTGGGGGTAACTATGGCTACACCTTC. Translating it yields CASSILSGGGNYGYTF.

This sequence joins TRBV9 and TRBJ2-3, with 8 bases identical to TRBD1. J gave up 2 bases and V 7 bases, and 3 bases lay outside the gene matches. CDR1 and CDR2 from the germline V gene are SGDLS and YYNGEE. The CDR3 sequence is 13 residues long. The CDR3 loop is CASAGGPTDTQYF. The CDR3 DNA is TGTGCCAGCGCAGGGGGCCCCACAGATACGCAGTATTTT.

The V and J genes are TRBV6-5 and TRBJ1-1, with D hard to call. Trimming shortened V by 6 bases and J by 1 base, and 9 bases separated the two germline ends. Germline V gives CDR1 MNHEY, CDR2 SVGAGI. The CDR3 is 13 residues long. CDR3 amino acids: CASRRLANTEAFF. CDR3 DNA sequence: TGTGCCAGCAGGAGGTTGGCGAACACTGAAGCTTTCTTT.

The chain carries TRBV10-3 and TRBJ1-2; D is unclear. This CDR3 has 14 residues. Trimming left V 0 bases short and J 5 bases short, with 10 bases between. In germline, CDR1 is ENHRY, CDR2 SYGVKD. The CDR3 DNA is TGTGCCATCAGTGAGTCGGAGGAGTCGTATGGCTACACCTTC. Its translation: CAISESEESYGYTF.

This clone was seen just once. The chain joins TRBV6-6 to TRBJ2-5, with 11 nucleotides matching TRBD1. Per the germline V gene, CDR1 is MNHNY and CDR2 is SVGAGI (reference sequence). With 4 bases clipped from V and 4 bases from J, the junction kept 8 bases outside the gene matches. This CDR3 comprises 16 residues. The CDR3 spells CASSSFSGQGVETQYF. In nucleotides, the CDR3 is TGTGCCAGCAGTTCTTTCTCGGGACAGGGGGTAGAGACCCAGTACTTC.

J is TRBJ2-3 and V is TRBV18; D is possibly TRBD2 (6 bases). This CDR3 has 15 amino acids. Looked up from germline, CDR1 is KGHSH and CDR2 is LQKENI. V was trimmed by 6 bases and J by 1 base, leaving 14 bases between them. The CDR3 is CASSPRGIGTDTQYF. The DNA of the CDR3 is TGTGCCAGCTCCCCGCGGGGAATAGGCACAGATACGCAGTATTTT. Together with reference TRBV18 and TRBJ2-3, the CDR3 gives the full variable domain: NAGVMQNPRHLVRRRGQEARLRCSPMKGHSHVYWYRQLPEEGLKFMVYLQKENIIDESGMPKERFSAEFPKEGPSILRIQQVVRGDSAAYFCASSPRGIGTDTQYFGPGTRLTVL.

The CDR3 sequence: CASSKEGGEMNTEAFF. CDR3 DNA: TGTGCCAGCAGCAAAGAGGGAGGAGAAATGAACACTGAAGCTTTCTTT. This sequence joins TRBV21-1 and TRBJ1-1. TRBV21-1 is assigned pseudogene status. The CDR3 totals 16 residues.

The J gene is TRBJ2-4, the V gene TRBV7-2; D ambiguous. CDR1 is SGHTA and CDR2 is FQGNSA in the germline V gene. V was clipped by 1 base and J by 4 bases, with 8 bases between them. The CDR3 loop spans 14 amino acids. The CDR3: CASSLGTLKNIQYF. The CDR3 nucleotides are TGTGCCAGCAGCTTAGGAACCCTAAAAAACATTCAGTACTTC. The whole variable domain, remainder taken from reference TRBV7-2 and TRBJ2-4, is GAGVSQSPSNKVTEKGKDVELRCDPISGHTALYWYRQSLGQGLEFLIYFQGNSAPDKSGLPSDRFSAERTGGSVSTLTIQRTQQEDSAVYLCASSLGTLKNIQYFGAGTRLSVL.

The V call is TRBV5-6, the J call TRBJ2-3, with D perhaps given as TRBD1 or TRBD2 (5 bases each). V was cut by 5 bases and J by 0 bases, with 16 bases left in between. The length of the CDR3 is 16 residues. Germline V gives CDR1 SGHDT, CDR2 YYEEEE. Written as DNA, the CDR3 is TGTGCCAGCAGTAAGGGGCCAGCGGTGAGCACAGATACGCAGTATTTT. Translation gives CASSKGPAVSTDTQYF.

The V call is TRBV2, the J call TRBJ1-2, with D perhaps TRBD1 (6 bases). V lost 4 bases, J lost 13 bases, and 19 bases lay in between. The germline V gene encodes CDR1 SNHLY and CDR2 FYNNEI. The CDR3 is made up of 13 amino acids. The DNA of the CDR3 is TGTGCCAGCAGTGCGCACAGGGAGGCTAGTGCCACCTTC. It encodes CASSAHREASATF.

This sequence joins TRBV5-1 and TRBJ2-3; no clear D gene. Trimming left V 0 bases short and J 4 bases short, with 6 bases between. The CDR3 consists of 13 residues. CDR1 and CDR2 from the germline V gene are SGHRS and YFSETQ. CDR3 residues: CASSLAVADTQYF. Written as DNA, the CDR3 is TGCGCCAGCAGCTTGGCAGTGGCAGATACGCAGTATTTT.

The chain employs TRBV11-3 and TRBJ2-7; 7 positions match TRBD2. The CDR3 covers 14 residues. The V gene's germline CDR1 is SGHNT and CDR2 YENEEA. With V trimmed by 3 bases and J by 5 bases, 7 bases remained unmatched. For the CDR3, the DNA is TGTGCCAGCAGCTTGGCGGGAGATGGCGACGAGCAGTACTTC. It codes for CASSLAGDGDEQYF.

This clone showed up just once. The rearrangement links TRBV5-1 to TRBJ1-1, with 11 nucleotides matching TRBD1. The CDR3 runs to 14 residues. The germline CDR1 and CDR2 sequences are SGHRS and YFSETQ. The V segment lost 4 bases and the J segment 5 bases; nucleotides outside the gene matches: 4. The CDR3, as DNA: TGCGCCAGCAGCGAGGACAGGGGGCGGACTGAAGCTTTCTTT. Protein sequence: CASSEDRGRTEAFF.

V gene TRBV7-9 combines with J gene TRBJ2-3; no clear D gene. V was cut by 4 bases and J by 1 base, with 15 bases left in between. Germline V CDR1 and CDR2: SEHNR, FQNEAQ (reference sequence). The CDR3 sequence is 16 residues long. CDR3 DNA: TGTGCCAGCAGCTCCCTTTTGGCCTCGCGCACAGATACGCAGTATTTT. The encoded protein is CASSSLLASRTDTQYF.

A word on this clone: At the DNA level, this CDR3 is encoded by other sequences in the same sample as well. V usage is TRBV20-1 and J usage is TRBJ1-2; D unclear. The V end lost 4 bases, the J end lost 4 bases, and 7 bases lay between the germline ends. Germline loops: CDR1 DFQATT, CDR2 SNEGSKA (reference sequence). This CDR3 has 11 residues. DNA of the CDR3: TGCAGTGCTACGGACGGCTATGGCTACACCTTC. Amino acid sequence: CSATDGYGYTF.